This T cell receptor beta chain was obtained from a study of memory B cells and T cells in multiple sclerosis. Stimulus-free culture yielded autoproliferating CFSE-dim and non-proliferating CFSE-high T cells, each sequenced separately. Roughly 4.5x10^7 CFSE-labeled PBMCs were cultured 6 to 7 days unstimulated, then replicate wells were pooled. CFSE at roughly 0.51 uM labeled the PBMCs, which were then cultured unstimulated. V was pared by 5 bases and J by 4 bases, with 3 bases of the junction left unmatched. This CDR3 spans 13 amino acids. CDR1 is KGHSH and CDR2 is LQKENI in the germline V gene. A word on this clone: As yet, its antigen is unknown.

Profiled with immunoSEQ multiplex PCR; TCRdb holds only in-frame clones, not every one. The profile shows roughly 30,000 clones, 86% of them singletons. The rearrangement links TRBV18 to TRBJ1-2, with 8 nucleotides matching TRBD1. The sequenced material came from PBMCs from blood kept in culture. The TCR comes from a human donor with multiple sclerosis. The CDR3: CASSLDRAYGYTF. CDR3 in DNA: TGTGCCAGCTCATTGGACAGGGCCTATGGCTACACCTTC.